Below are 18 T cell receptor beta chains sequenced from a single sample in a study of molecular identifiers for immune sequencing clone quantification. Each CDR3 protein gets one entry after TCRdb re-called the PCR reads with MiXCR. Here the sample spans some 100,000 distinct CDR3 sequences, around 33% being singletons. The sample consisted of naive CD8+ T cells from blood, with Jurkat cell RNA spiked in. Subset described: FACS-sorted CD8+CD4-CCR7+CD45RA+ naive T cells. The receptors shown here come from a human donor in good health. Some libraries in this study had Jurkat cell RNA spiked in.

The chain employs TRBV6-2 or TRBV6-3 and TRBJ2-1; 9 bases align to TRBD2. V shed 2 bases and J 8 bases; nucleotides not matched to a gene: 13. This CDR3 region has 17 residues. CDR1 and CDR2 (germline): MNHEY, SVGEGT. In DNA form, the CDR3 reads TGTGCCAGCAGTTACCGGACTCTTAGCGGGAGCCCTGATGAGCAGTTCTTC. Encoded protein: CASSYRTLSGSPDEQFF.

V usage is TRBV4-1 and J usage is TRBJ2-3; D gene unclear. V shed 3 bases and J shed 0 bases, with 10 bases lying between them. The CDR3 totals 15 residues. Germline V gives CDR1 MGHRA, CDR2 YSYEKL. The CDR3 DNA sequence: TGCGCCAGCAGCCACCCCAAACTTAGCACAGATACGCAGTATTTT. It encodes CASSHPKLSTDTQYF.

This clonotype was seen a few times. The chain joins TRBV6-6 to TRBJ2-3; TRBD2 matches at 9 bases. Germline V CDR1 and CDR2: MNHNY, SVGAGI (reference sequence). The trim removed 6 bases at V and 0 bases at J, leaving 4 bases unmatched. The CDR3 is 15 amino acids. CDR3 region: CASSLLAGSTDTQYF. CDR3 bases: TGTGCCAGCAGCCTCCTAGCGGGGAGCACAGATACGCAGTATTTT.

This clonotype was recorded at least ten times. The gene calls are TRBV20-1 and TRBJ1-5; maybe TRBD1 (6 bases). The CDR3 loop spans 15 amino acids. The V and J ends lost 0 bases and 7 bases respectively, with 16 bases between them. The germline V gene encodes CDR1 DFQATT and CDR2 SNEGSKA (reference sequence). The CDR3 region has the DNA TGCAGTGCTAGAGAGGGTCAGGGGCTAGGGCAGCCCCAGCATTTT. Translating gives CSAREGQGLGQPQHF.

The V gene is TRBV19, the J gene TRBJ1-2; 9 nucleotides align to TRBD1. V lost 3 bases to trimming and J lost 6 bases; unmatched junction nucleotides: 5. This CDR3 is 14 amino acids long. Germline assignment: CDR1 LNHDA and CDR2 SQIVND (reference sequence). CDR3 sequence: CASSMMGTGNGYTF. The CDR3 coding sequence is TGTGCCAGTAGTATGATGGGGACAGGGAATGGCTACACCTTC.

On this clonotype itself: The CDR3 does not close with the conserved phenylalanine or tryptophan, likely indicating a read error. This chain links TRBV7-6 with TRBJ2-7, with a tentative D call TRBD2 (6 bases). Germline CDR1 and CDR2: SGHVS and FNYEAQ. The germline V and J ends were trimmed by 5 bases and 5 bases, with 13 bases remaining between them. The CDR3 runs to 13 residues. The DNA of the CDR3 is TGTGCCAGCAGCCACGTCGGCGGGGACGAGCAGTACATC. Residues: CASSHVGGDEQYI.

The rearrangement uses TRBV12-3 or TRBV12-4 and TRBJ2-3; 14 bases line up with TRBD2. This CDR3 is 17 amino acids long. V lost 3 bases and J lost 5; bases outside the gene matches: 7. CDR3 in DNA: TGTGCCAGCAGTTTCCCACGACTAGCGGGAGGGATAGATACGCAGTATTTT. Its protein product is CASSFPRLAGGIDTQYF.

The chain has TRBV28 and TRBJ2-5; D assignment may be TRBD1 or TRBD2 (6 bases each). Germline V gives CDR1 MDHEN, CDR2 SYDVKM. V gave up 5 bases and J gave up 9 bases, with 19 bases separating them. This CDR3 contains 14 residues. The CDR3 here is CASSSMGGPESQYF. The CDR3 nucleotides are TGTGCCAGCAGTAGCATGGGGGGCCCCGAGTCCCAGTACTTC.

As regards this clonotype: Compared with germline, one end of the junction differs, possibly owing to a read error. This rearrangement joins TRBV5-3 to TRBJ2-2; perhaps TRBD2 as D (6 bases). TRBV5-3 is an ORF, with its function uncertain. The CDR3 spans 15 residues. The CDR3 nucleotides read TGTGCCAGCAGCTTAAGCGGGCCGAACACCGGGGTGCTGTTTTTT. Protein sequence: CASSLSGPNTGVLFF.

Concerning this clonotype itself: This may arise from a read error, as a much more abundant clone is one base away. The CDR3: CASSQEAVSYNEQSF. DNA of the CDR3: TGTGCCAGCAGCCAAGAAGCGGTCTCCTACAATGAGCAGTCCTTC. The J gene is TRBJ2-1, the V gene TRBV4-2; a possible D gene is TRBD2 (5 bases). CDR1 LGHNA and CDR2 YNFKEQ come from the germline V gene. This CDR3 is 15 amino acids long.

This chain uses TRBV7-7 with TRBJ2-2, with 8 bases lining up with TRBD1. CDR3 length equals 15 residues. V shed 3 bases, J shed 5 bases, and the junction held 5 bases outside the gene matches. Germline V gene data show CDR1 as SSHAT and CDR2 as FNYEAQ (reference sequence). CDR3 region: CASSLGQGATGELFF. The CDR3 bases are TGTGCCAGCAGCTTGGGGCAGGGGGCAACCGGGGAGCTGTTTTTT.

This clonotype occurred once. Relative to the germline gene, one junction end is altered; a read error may explain this. The rearrangement joins TRBV9 to TRBJ2-7, with 8 bases fitting TRBD1. Germline CDR1 is SGDLS and CDR2 is YYNGEE. The CDR3 runs 16 residues. In DNA, the CDR3 is TGTGCCAGCGGCGTTGCCCCCGGGACAGGTTCCTACGAGCAGTACTTC. Protein sequence: CASGVAPGTGSYEQYF.

This clonotype came up a few times. The rearrangement uses TRBV28 and TRBJ1-4; perhaps TRBD1 as D (6 bases). The germline V gene encodes CDR1 MDHEN and CDR2 SYDVKM. The CDR3 totals 14 residues. V lost 6 bases to trimming and J lost 8 bases, with 16 bases between them. The CDR3 nucleotides read TGTGCCAGCAGGGAGACAGGCCTTGGCGAAAAACTGTTTTTT. It codes for CASRETGLGEKLFF. The variable domain in full, completed from reference TRBV28 and TRBJ1-4, reads DVKVTQSSRYLVKRTGEKVFLECVQDMDHENMFWYRQDPGLGLRLIYFSYDVKMKEKGDIPEGYSVSREKKERFSLILESASTNQTSMYLCASRETGLGEKLFFGSGTQLSVL.

This clonotype was seen many times. The chain carries TRBV29-1 and TRBJ2-2; D is undetermined. V gave up 6 bases and J gave up 4 bases, with 12 bases separating them. The CDR3 has 13 amino acids. The germline V gene encodes CDR1 SQVTM and CDR2 ANQGSEA. CDR3 protein: CSVKIRGTGELFF. In DNA, the CDR3 is TGCAGCGTCAAAATCAGAGGCACCGGGGAGCTGTTTTTT.

The chain employs TRBV4-3 and TRBJ1-5, with D uncertain. V lost 2 bases to trimming and J lost 4 bases, with 9 bases between them. From germline, CDR1 is LGHNA and CDR2 YSLEER. CDR3 length equals 14 residues. CDR3 loop: CASSQRHGNQPQHF. The DNA for the CDR3 is TGCGCCAGCAGCCAACGCCATGGGAATCAGCCCCAGCATTTT.

This clonotype came up a few times. V usage is TRBV9 and J usage is TRBJ1-5; D unresolved. Germline CDR1 and CDR2: SGDLS and YYNGEE. This CDR3 has 14 residues. The ends were cut back, 0 bases at V and 3 bases at J, with 7 bases in the middle. This chain's CDR3 is CASSVGGINQPQHF. CDR3 coding DNA: TGTGCCAGCAGCGTAGGAGGGATCAATCAGCCCCAGCATTTT.

In the case of this clonotype: This may be a read error, as it is one base from a much larger clone. Lacking the conserved final phenylalanine or tryptophan, this CDR3 likely reflects a read error. The V call is TRBV6-2 or TRBV6-3, the J call TRBJ2-2; possibly TRBD2 for D (6 bases). V was clipped by 6 bases and J by 2 bases, with 10 bases between them. Germline loops: CDR1 MNHEY, CDR2 SVGEGT. The CDR3 runs 14 residues. This CDR3 reads CASSTGSNTGELFL. The CDR3, as DNA: TGTGCCAGCAGCACCGGGAGTAACACCGGGGAGCTGTTTTTA.

The rearrangement joins TRBV10-2 to TRBJ1-6; TRBD1 is a possible D gene (6 bases). This CDR3 is built from 15 residues. CDR1 is WSHSY and CDR2 is SAAADI in the germline V gene. V was trimmed by 6 bases and J by 8 bases, leaving 17 bases between them. The CDR3 loop reads CASREQGRGDSPLHF. The CDR3 bases are TGCGCCAGCAGAGAGCAGGGGAGAGGGGATTCACCCCTCCACTTT.